A selection of T cell receptor beta chains follows, all from one sample in a study of blood T cell repertoires in COVID-19. Produced via immunoSEQ multiplex PCR; TCRdb's table is partial and in-frame only. This repertoire shows over 200,000 clones, under 90% found once; its top ten account for around 10%. The sequenced sample consisted of PBMCs or T cells enriched from blood (not recorded which). Every receptor here comes from a woman aged 50 to 65 with acute COVID-19. Both conserved end residues are part of each CDR3. The D gene is left open where the match is weak. Clone size is given for some rows only: seen once, a few or many times, or a class if the clone is expanded.

CAWTGLAGNEQFF | TGTGCCTGGACCGGACTAGCGGGGAATGAGCAGTTCTTC | TRBJ2-1 | TRBD2 | TRBV30 | .
CASRGDGDTQYF | TGTGCCAGCAGGGGAGATGGGGATACGCAGTATTTT | TRBJ2-3 | . | TRBV2 | few
CASSQLAGGDNEQFF | TGTGCCAGCAGCCAACTAGCGGGAGGAGACAATGAGCAGTTCTTC | TRBJ2-1 | TRBD2 | TRBV14 | .
CASGQGLNTEAFF | TGTGCCAGTGGACAGGGGTTGAACACTGAAGCTTTCTTT | TRBJ1-1 | TRBD1 | TRBV10-3 | .
CASTPRTGQTYEQYF | TGTGCCAGTACTCCCCGGACAGGGCAAACCTACGAGCAGTACTTC | TRBJ2-7 | TRBD1 | TRBV19 | few
CASSVRSGRDHTDTQYF | TGTGCCAGCAGCGTCCGTAGCGGGAGGGATCACACAGATACGCAGTATTTT | TRBJ2-3 | TRBD2 | TRBV9 | .
CASRDTDYEQYF | TGTGCCAGCCGGGACACCGACTACGAGCAGTACTTC | TRBJ2-7 | . | TRBV19 | .
CASSISRGGRYEQYF | TGTGCCAGTAGTATTTCCCGGGGGGGCCGGTACGAGCAGTACTTC | TRBJ2-7 | TRBD2 | TRBV19 | .
CASSSIDTYTGELFF | TGTGCCAGCAGTTCGATCGACACTTACACCGGGGAGCTGTTTTTT | TRBJ2-2 | . | TRBV6-5 | .
CASSLVTGFNEKLFF | TGTGCCAGCAGTTTGGTGACAGGCTTTAATGAAAAACTGTTTTTT | TRBJ1-4 | . | TRBV28 | .
CATSDRADASTDTQYF | TGTGCCACCAGTGATAGAGCGGATGCTAGCACAGATACGCAGTATTTT | TRBJ2-3 | . | TRBV24-1 | .
CASTMNTEAFF | TGTGCCAGCACAATGAACACTGAAGCTTTCTTT | TRBJ1-1 | . | TRBV28 | .
CASSVLAGSSTDTQYF | TGTGCCAGCAGCGTACTAGCGGGATCTAGCACAGATACGCAGTATTTT | TRBJ2-3 | TRBD2 | TRBV9 | .
CASSYPTDAGLAGTGELFF | TGTGCCAGCAGTTACCCGACGGACGCGGGACTAGCGGGCACCGGGGAGCTGTTTTTT | TRBJ2-2 | TRBD2 | TRBV6-2/TRBV6-3 | .
CASSTGTSGVSYNEQFF | TGTGCCAGTAGTACCGGGACTAGCGGGGTCTCCTACAATGAGCAGTTCTTC | TRBJ2-1 | TRBD2 | TRBV19 | .
CASSTDSSPRAQYF | TGTGCCAGCAGCACAGACAGCAGCCCTCGGGCTCAGTACTTC | TRBJ2-5 | . | TRBV7-2 | .
CSVEDSGLSGANVLTF | TGCAGCGTTGAAGATTCAGGACTCTCTGGGGCCAACGTCCTGACTTTC | TRBJ2-6 | . | TRBV29-1 | .
CASSLRENEKLFF | TGTGCCAGCAGCTTGAGGGAAAATGAAAAACTGTTTTTT | TRBJ1-4 | . | TRBV11-3 | .
CASSFVWTGVTGELFF | TGTGCCAGTAGTTTTGTTTGGACAGGGGTCACCGGGGAGCTGTTTTTT | TRBJ2-2 | TRBD1 | TRBV19 | .
CASSSQGSGANVLTF | TGTGCCAGTAGTTCACAGGGGTCTGGGGCCAACGTCCTGACTTTC | TRBJ2-6 | TRBD1 | TRBV19 | .
CASRWGGSYEQYF | TGTGCCAGCAGGTGGGGAGGGAGCTACGAGCAGTACTTC | TRBJ2-7 | TRBD2 | TRBV3-1/TRBV3-2 | .
CASSAFPSVYNSPLHF | TGTGCCAGCAGTGCCTTTCCCAGCGTTTATAATTCACCCCTCCACTTT | TRBJ1-6 | . | TRBV6-1 | few
CASSLPGQGANYGYTF | TGTGCCAGCAGTTTACCGGGACAGGGAGCTAACTATGGCTACACCTTC | TRBJ1-2 | TRBD1 | TRBV28 | .
CASSPAVGGVEYEQYF | TGTGCCAGCTCACCGGCCGTTGGGGGCGTCGAGTACGAGCAGTACTTC | TRBJ2-7 | . | TRBV18 | .
CSVDLGAAAGYTF | TGCAGCGTTGATTTGGGGGCGGCAGCTGGCTACACCTTC | TRBJ1-2 | . | TRBV29-1 | .
CASSTSSLAGGNQFF | TGTGCCAGCAGCACTAGCAGCCTAGCGGGAGGGAACCAGTTCTTC | TRBJ2-1 | TRBD2 | TRBV7-2 | .
CASSLVGTRISTDTQYF | TGTGCCAGCAGCTTAGTCGGGACACGGATTTCCACAGATACGCAGTATTTT | TRBJ2-3 | . | TRBV7-2 | .